The rows below give T cell receptor beta chains drawn from one sample of a study of cytomegalovirus exposure and HLA in healthy donors. Sequencing used immunoSEQ multiplex PCR; TCRdb keeps in-frame clones, though not all of them. The sample consists of about 180,000 clones, 77% of them appearing once. Material for sequencing was PBMCs. These receptor sequences come from a woman in her fifties or sixties in good health and CMV-seropositive. CDR3s include the opening cysteine and the closing phenylalanine or tryptophan. Fields, in order: CDR3 DNA, CDR3 protein, clone size, D gene, V gene, J gene. The D gene is left open where the match is weak. Expanded clones are given a class, and other clones once, few, many or no size at all.

cdr3_nt: TGTGCCTGGACAGGAGCGGGAGCATACAATGAGCAGTTCTTC
cdr3_aa: CAWTGAGAYNEQFF
clone_size: -
d_call: TRBD2
v_call: TRBV30
j_call: TRBJ2-1

cdr3_nt: TGTGCCAGCAGTTTGGGGGCCACCCAAGAGACCCAGTACTTC
cdr3_aa: CASSLGATQETQYF
clone_size: few
d_call: -
v_call: TRBV27
j_call: TRBJ2-5

cdr3_nt: TGTGCCAGCACCCACGGGGAGACCCAGTACTTC
cdr3_aa: CASTHGETQYF
clone_size: -
d_call: -
v_call: TRBV6-6
j_call: TRBJ2-5

cdr3_nt: TGTGCCAGCAGACAGGGACCCAGATCTGGAAACACCATATATTTT
cdr3_aa: CASRQGPRSGNTIYF
clone_size: -
d_call: -
v_call: TRBV2
j_call: TRBJ1-3

cdr3_nt: TGTGCCAGCAGCCAGGGGGGAAGCTATGGCTACACCTTC
cdr3_aa: CASSQGGSYGYTF
clone_size: few
d_call: -
v_call: TRBV4-2
j_call: TRBJ1-2

cdr3_nt: TGTGCCATCAGTGAGATTAGCGGGGGGCCCCGCGAGACCCAGTACTTC
cdr3_aa: CAISEISGGPRETQYF
clone_size: -
d_call: TRBD2
v_call: TRBV10-3
j_call: TRBJ2-5

cdr3_nt: TGTGCCAGCAGCTTGAGGGACAGGGTTTCTCAGCCCCAGCATTTT
cdr3_aa: CASSLRDRVSQPQHF
clone_size: -
d_call: TRBD1
v_call: TRBV7-2
j_call: TRBJ1-5

cdr3_nt: TGTGCCAGCACACCTGCGGGGAGGAGAGAGACCCAGTACTTC
cdr3_aa: CASTPAGRRETQYF
clone_size: -
d_call: -
v_call: TRBV6-6
j_call: TRBJ2-5

cdr3_nt: TGTGCCAGCAGTCCTGACAGGGGGAAGAACACTGAAGCTTTCTTT
cdr3_aa: CASSPDRGKNTEAFF
clone_size: once
d_call: TRBD1
v_call: TRBV6-5
j_call: TRBJ1-1

cdr3_nt: TGCGCCAGCAGCCAGGCTGACAGGGAAGGTGACGAGCAGTACTTC
cdr3_aa: CASSQADREGDEQYF
clone_size: -
d_call: TRBD1
v_call: TRBV4-1
j_call: TRBJ2-7

cdr3_nt: TGTGCCAGTAGTATTAGTGGAGGACTAGCGGGACAACCCTCCTACAATGAGCAGTTCTTC
cdr3_aa: CASSISGGLAGQPSYNEQFF
clone_size: -
d_call: TRBD2
v_call: TRBV19
j_call: TRBJ2-1

cdr3_nt: TGTGCCAGCAGCCCCCCCGGGGGAGCATCCTACAATGAGCAGTTCTTC
cdr3_aa: CASSPPGGASYNEQFF
clone_size: -
d_call: -
v_call: TRBV5-4
j_call: TRBJ2-1

cdr3_nt: TGTGCCAGCAGCGCATACAGGGGTGGTGAAGCTTTCTTT
cdr3_aa: CASSAYRGGEAFF
clone_size: few
d_call: TRBD1
v_call: TRBV5-4
j_call: TRBJ1-1

cdr3_nt: TGTGCCAGCAGCTTCGGACAGAGCTCCTACAATGAGCAGTTCTTC
cdr3_aa: CASSFGQSSYNEQFF
clone_size: few
d_call: -
v_call: TRBV11-1
j_call: TRBJ2-1

cdr3_nt: TGCAGCGTAACCGAGGTCCCGAACACTGAAGCTTTCTTT
cdr3_aa: CSVTEVPNTEAFF
clone_size: -
d_call: -
v_call: TRBV29-1
j_call: TRBJ1-1

cdr3_nt: TGTGCCAGCAGCTTAGCTCTCGGGGGTCAAGCTTTCTTT
cdr3_aa: CASSLALGGQAFF
clone_size: -
d_call: -
v_call: TRBV5-6
j_call: TRBJ1-1

cdr3_nt: TGTGCCAGCAGCTTAGCGCTGCAGGGTGACTATGAAAAACTGTTTTTT
cdr3_aa: CASSLALQGDYEKLFF
clone_size: -
d_call: -
v_call: TRBV7-2
j_call: TRBJ1-4

cdr3_nt: TGTGCCAGTAAGGACCCGGGACAGGGCTCCTACGAGCAGTACTTC
cdr3_aa: CASKDPGQGSYEQYF
clone_size: -
d_call: TRBD1
v_call: TRBV19
j_call: TRBJ2-7

cdr3_nt: TGTGCCAGCACTCTAGCGGGAGGTAATGAGCAGTTCTTC
cdr3_aa: CASTLAGGNEQFF
clone_size: -
d_call: TRBD2
v_call: TRBV28
j_call: TRBJ2-1

cdr3_nt: TGTGCCCGATCTGTGGGCGCTGAAGCTTTCTTT
cdr3_aa: CARSVGAEAFF
clone_size: -
d_call: -
v_call: TRBV5-6
j_call: TRBJ1-1

cdr3_nt: TGTGCCAGTAGTACCCCCTGGACAGGGAAACCTGAAGCTTTCTTT
cdr3_aa: CASSTPWTGKPEAFF
clone_size: -
d_call: TRBD1
v_call: TRBV19
j_call: TRBJ1-1

cdr3_nt: TGTGCCAGCAGTTACTCGGGGACAGCCTCCTACGAGCAGTACTTC
cdr3_aa: CASSYSGTASYEQYF
clone_size: -
d_call: TRBD1
v_call: TRBV6-6
j_call: TRBJ2-7

cdr3_nt: TGTGCCAGCAGGACTTCACCTATTCAACAGGGGGAAGCTTTCTTT
cdr3_aa: CASRTSPIQQGEAFF
clone_size: -
d_call: TRBD1
v_call: TRBV6-6
j_call: TRBJ1-1

cdr3_nt: TGTGCCAGCAGTTCCTCAGGGGGTAATCAGCCCCAGCATTTT
cdr3_aa: CASSSSGGNQPQHF
clone_size: -
d_call: TRBD1
v_call: TRBV6-6
j_call: TRBJ1-5

cdr3_nt: TGTGCCAGCAGTCGCCGGGACAGGGGCGTGTCCCAGTACTTC
cdr3_aa: CASSRRDRGVSQYF
clone_size: -
d_call: TRBD1
v_call: TRBV13
j_call: TRBJ2-5

cdr3_nt: TGTGCCAGCAGCTTCTACGGAGGGACTGAAGCTTTCTTT
cdr3_aa: CASSFYGGTEAFF
clone_size: -
d_call: -
v_call: TRBV11-3
j_call: TRBJ1-1

cdr3_nt: TGCGCCAGCAGCTTGGGGGGACAGGGGGCAGAAAAACTGTTTTTT
cdr3_aa: CASSLGGQGAEKLFF
clone_size: -
d_call: TRBD1
v_call: TRBV5-1
j_call: TRBJ1-4

cdr3_nt: TGTGCCAGCAGCGCCCGAGCGGGGGCCAGCACAGATACGCAGTATTTT
cdr3_aa: CASSARAGASTDTQYF
clone_size: few
d_call: TRBD2
v_call: TRBV11-2
j_call: TRBJ2-3

cdr3_nt: TGCGCCAGCAGCTTGGCCGAGCGTTTGAACACTGAAGCTTTCTTT
cdr3_aa: CASSLAERLNTEAFF
clone_size: -
d_call: -
v_call: TRBV5-1
j_call: TRBJ1-1

cdr3_nt: TGTGCCAGCAGTTTTCGGGGGATGAGCTCCTACGAGCAGTACTTC
cdr3_aa: CASSFRGMSSYEQYF
clone_size: -
d_call: -
v_call: TRBV28
j_call: TRBJ2-7

cdr3_nt: TGTGCCACCAGCAGAGGGGTAGCGGGGTATTCACAAGAGACCCAGTACTTC
cdr3_aa: CATSRGVAGYSQETQYF
clone_size: few
d_call: TRBD2
v_call: TRBV15
j_call: TRBJ2-5

cdr3_nt: TGCGCCAGCAGCCAAGAAACAGGGGGCTTTGATAGGGGCAATCAGCCCCAGCATTTT
cdr3_aa: CASSQETGGFDRGNQPQHF
clone_size: -
d_call: TRBD1
v_call: TRBV4-1
j_call: TRBJ1-5

cdr3_nt: TGTGCCAGCAGTGAGGACATCTCCTACGAGCAGTACTTC
cdr3_aa: CASSEDISYEQYF
clone_size: -
d_call: -
v_call: TRBV2
j_call: TRBJ2-7

cdr3_nt: TGTGCCAGCAGTAAAGCGGGAGTCACCAAAAACATTCAGTACTTC
cdr3_aa: CASSKAGVTKNIQYF
clone_size: once
d_call: TRBD2
v_call: TRBV5-4
j_call: TRBJ2-4

cdr3_nt: TGTGCCAGCAGTTTTGGTCAGGGGACGTATAACTATGGCTACACCTTC
cdr3_aa: CASSFGQGTYNYGYTF
clone_size: -
d_call: -
v_call: TRBV27
j_call: TRBJ1-2

cdr3_nt: TGTGCCAGCAGCCCAACAGCGGGGAGATCCTACAATGAGCAGTTCTTC
cdr3_aa: CASSPTAGRSYNEQFF
clone_size: -
d_call: TRBD2
v_call: TRBV7-2
j_call: TRBJ2-1

cdr3_nt: TGCAGCGTGGGTAGTTGGGGCTACGAGCAGTACTTC
cdr3_aa: CSVGSWGYEQYF
clone_size: -
d_call: -
v_call: TRBV29-1
j_call: TRBJ2-7